This T cell receptor (beta chain) was retrieved from a study of neoadjuvant anti-PD-1 for oral cavity cancer. Findings and limits, study-wide: Higher pretreatment Treg/Th17 ratios tracked higher pretreatment blood clonality. Each response group had just a few patients in TCR analyses.

The data were produced by immunoSEQ multiplex PCR, yet TCRdb's version contains in-frame clones alone and is incomplete. The sample lists over 13,000 clones; about 70% were seen once. No culture or expansion preceded analysis of these blood cells. In regard to this clone: Its antigen remains unidentified.

Germline CDR1 MNHEY, CDR2 SMNVEV (reference sequence). The CDR3 consists of 13 residues. Between the trimmed V and J ends, which lost 4 bases and 4 bases, there was a span of 10 bases. The starting material was PBMCs, obtained before nivolumab (anti-PD-1) treatment. The V gene is TRBV27, the J gene TRBJ1-1; a possible D gene is TRBD1 (6 bases). The origin of this receptor is a person between 40 and 80 years old with oral cavity squamous cell carcinoma. CDR3 in DNA: TGTGCCAGCAGTTACAGGGTGGGCACTGAAGCTTTCTTT. The encoded protein is CASSYRVGTEAFF.